The subject of this entry is one TCR beta chain. Other DNA sequences of this sample code for an identical CDR3. The V and J ends lost 3 bases and 2 bases respectively, with 10 bases between them. The CDR3 sequence is 14 residues long. The germline V gene has CDR1 SGHTA and CDR2 FQGNSA. This sample was taken from a study of blood T cell repertoires in COVID-19. Profiling relied on immunoSEQ multiplex PCR, and the TCRdb table lists in-frame clones only, not all of them. The repertoire includes about 170,000 clones, 84% of them detected once, and about a tenth sits in the top ten. This sequence was found in a man aged 70-80 years with active or convalescent COVID-19. The rearrangement links TRBV7-2 to TRBJ1-1; tentatively, D is TRBD1 (6 bases). The sequenced sample consisted of peripheral blood. CDR3 coding DNA: TGTGCCAGCAGCTTGGCGGGGGGCAACACTGAAGCTTTCTTT. Amino acid sequence: CASSLAGGNTEAFF.